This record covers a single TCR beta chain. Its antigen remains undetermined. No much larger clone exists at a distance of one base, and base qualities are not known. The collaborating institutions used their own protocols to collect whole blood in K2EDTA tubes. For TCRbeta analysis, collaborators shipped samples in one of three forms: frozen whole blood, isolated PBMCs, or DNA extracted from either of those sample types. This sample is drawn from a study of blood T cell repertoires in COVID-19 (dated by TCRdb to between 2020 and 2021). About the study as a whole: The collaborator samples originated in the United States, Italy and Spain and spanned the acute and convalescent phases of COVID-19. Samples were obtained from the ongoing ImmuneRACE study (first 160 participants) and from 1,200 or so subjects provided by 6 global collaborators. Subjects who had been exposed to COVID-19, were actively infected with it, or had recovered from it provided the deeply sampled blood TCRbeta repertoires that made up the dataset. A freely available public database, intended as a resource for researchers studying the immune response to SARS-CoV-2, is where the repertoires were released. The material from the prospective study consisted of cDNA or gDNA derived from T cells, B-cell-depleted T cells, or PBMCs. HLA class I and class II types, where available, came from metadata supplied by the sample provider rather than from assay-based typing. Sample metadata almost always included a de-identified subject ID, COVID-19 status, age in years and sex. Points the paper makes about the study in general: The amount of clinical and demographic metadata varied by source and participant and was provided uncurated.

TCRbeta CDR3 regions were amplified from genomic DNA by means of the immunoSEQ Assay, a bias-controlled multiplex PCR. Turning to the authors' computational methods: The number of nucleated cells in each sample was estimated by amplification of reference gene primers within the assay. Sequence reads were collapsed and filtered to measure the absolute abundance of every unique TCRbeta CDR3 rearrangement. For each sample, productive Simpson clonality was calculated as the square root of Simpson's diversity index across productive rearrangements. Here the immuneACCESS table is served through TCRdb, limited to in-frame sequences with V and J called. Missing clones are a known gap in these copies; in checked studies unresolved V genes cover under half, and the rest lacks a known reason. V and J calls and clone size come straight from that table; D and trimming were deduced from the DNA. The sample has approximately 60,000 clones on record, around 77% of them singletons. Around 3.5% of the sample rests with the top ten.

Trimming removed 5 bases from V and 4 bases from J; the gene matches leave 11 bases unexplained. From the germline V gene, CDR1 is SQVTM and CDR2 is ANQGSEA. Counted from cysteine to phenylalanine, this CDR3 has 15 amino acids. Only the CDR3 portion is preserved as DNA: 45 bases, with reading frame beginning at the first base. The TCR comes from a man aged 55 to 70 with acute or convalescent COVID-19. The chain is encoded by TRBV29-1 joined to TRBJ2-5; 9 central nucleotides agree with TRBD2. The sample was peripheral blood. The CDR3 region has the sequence CSVRYTGLAGETQYF. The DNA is TGCAGCGTTAGGTACACGGGACTAGCTGGAGAGACCCAGTACTTC.